Listed below are T cell receptor beta chains from one sample, sequenced in a study of T cell repertoires in cytomegalovirus infection. TCRdb redid the calling of the reads with MiXCR, one entry per CDR3 protein. The data show nearly 650,000 distinct CDR3 sequences, approximately 24% seen once. Specimen: CD8+ T cells from PBMCs. These receptors originate from a human donor in good health (CMV status not recorded). Some clones in this sample may be carry-over from other donors' samples. Each CDR3 is given with its conserved first and last residue.

CDR3: CASSPPPRGRQETQYF; J: TRBJ2-5; V: TRBV7-8
CDR3: CASGPTGIPDEQYF; J: TRBJ2-7; V: TRBV28
CDR3: CASSLPPGEAGGPEQFF; J: TRBJ2-1; V: TRBV7-9
CDR3: CASTWTGGWKTQYF; J: TRBJ2-5; V: TRBV27
CDR3: CASSDGLASETQYF; J: TRBJ2-5; V: TRBV2
CDR3: CASSYSTRAGTPREQYF; J: TRBJ2-7; V: TRBV6-6
CDR3: CSVGADSYYGYTF; J: TRBJ1-2; V: TRBV29-1
CDR3: CASTLRRLNGGELFF; J: TRBJ2-2; V: TRBV11-2
CDR3: CSAPRIQGQPYF; J: TRBJ2-3; V: TRBV20-1
CDR3: CASSFPGSPYEQYF; J: TRBJ2-7; V: TRBV7-2
CDR3: CASSLGGAPTDTQYF; J: TRBJ2-3; V: TRBV7-6
CDR3: CASSLGPTGRAGNTIYF; J: TRBJ1-3; V: TRBV7-8
CDR3: CASSLESVGVLNTEAFF; J: TRBJ1-1; V: TRBV7-2
CDR3: CASSIGVIRPYEKLFF; J: TRBJ1-4; V: TRBV19
CDR3: CASSLVTNNEQFF; J: TRBJ2-1; V: TRBV5-4
CDR3: CASSIIAGNEQFF; J: TRBJ2-1; V: TRBV19
CDR3: CASSLYRSNTEAFF; J: TRBJ1-1; V: TRBV28
CDR3: CASSLTGTAGDTQYF; J: TRBJ2-3; V: TRBV7-8
CDR3: CASRPDRAKITDTQYF; J: TRBJ2-3; V: TRBV6-8
CDR3: CASSQGLSYSYEQYF; J: TRBJ2-7; V: TRBV14
CDR3: CASTTGTGTQPQHF; J: TRBJ1-5; V: TRBV12-3/TRBV12-4
CDR3: CSVHDSTGELFF; J: TRBJ2-2; V: TRBV29-1
CDR3: CASSLGLFNTEAFF; J: TRBJ1-1; V: TRBV7-6
CDR3: CATSRTGGRTGELFF; J: TRBJ2-2; V: TRBV15
CDR3: CASRSNRGRMETQYF; J: TRBJ2-5; V: TRBV2
CDR3: CASSRTGGMYNEQFF; J: TRBJ2-1; V: TRBV3-1
CDR3: CVSLPPGGTNEKLFF; J: TRBJ1-4; V: TRBV5-6
CDR3: CASSFPGLAGDEQFF; J: TRBJ2-1; V: TRBV7-2
CDR3: CASGDRAEGTEAFF; J: TRBJ1-1; V: TRBV7-2
CDR3: CASSQGRREPQHF; J: TRBJ1-5; V: TRBV14
CDR3: CASSWQRGLTDTQYF; J: TRBJ2-3; V: TRBV6-5
CDR3: CASSGTGGVGLSGYTF; J: TRBJ1-2; V: TRBV6-5
CDR3: CASSPARRAYSPLHF; J: TRBJ1-6; V: TRBV7-2
CDR3: CATPAMNPNEKLFF; J: TRBJ1-4; V: TRBV19
CDR3: CASSIGQGRFTGELFF; J: TRBJ2-2; V: TRBV7-3
CDR3: CASSEGGGVWNEQFF; J: TRBJ2-1; V: TRBV6-4